The 6 T cell receptor beta chains below were found in one sample sequenced in a study of blood T cell repertoires in COVID-19. Libraries were prepared by immunoSEQ multiplex PCR; TCRdb keeps only in-frame clonotypes and omits some of them. Here the sample spans roughly 350,000 clones, over 80% being singletons. Sequencing was done on a sample of peripheral blood. The receptor set was obtained from a woman in her fifties or sixties with COVID-19, enrolled during active disease.

The V and J genes are TRBV5-1 and TRBJ1-2, with TRBD1 identical over 7 bases. The germline gives CDR1 SGHRS, CDR2 YFSETQ. The CDR3 totals 12 residues. After removal of 3 bases from V and 7 bases from J, the junction contained 3 bases not matched to a gene. CDR3 nucleotide sequence: TGCGCCAGCAGCTGGGACAGTCGTGGCTACACCTTC. Protein: CASSWDSRGYTF.

The chain carries TRBV18 and TRBJ2-1, with 14 bases that match TRBD2. This CDR3 has 15 amino acids. The J segment lost 7 bases and the V segment lost 6 bases, leaving 5 bases of the junction unmatched. Germline lookup yields CDR1 KGHSH and CDR2 LQKENI. CDR3 in amino acids: CASSAGTSGSNEQFF. In nucleotides, the CDR3 is TGTGCCAGCTCGGCGGGGACTAGCGGGAGTAATGAGCAGTTCTTC.

The rearrangement uses TRBV30 and TRBJ1-2; TRBD1 agrees at 7 bases. Trimming took 3 bases from V and 4 from J; bases not matched to a gene: 8. This CDR3 comprises 14 residues. Germline values: CDR1 GTSNPN, CDR2 SVGIG (reference sequence). The CDR3 spells CAWSRADRAYGYTF. The CDR3 coding sequence is TGTGCCTGGAGCCGAGCCGACAGGGCCTATGGCTACACCTTC.

The chain uses TRBV14 and TRBJ2-1, with D perhaps TRBD2 (5 bases). V lost 3 bases and J 14 bases, leaving 14 bases between the germline ends. The CDR3 totals 12 residues. The germline CDR1 and CDR2 sequences are SGHDN and FVKESK. CDR3 sequence reads: CASSHLAGWEFF. CDR3 nucleotides: TGTGCCAGCAGCCATTTGGCGGGTTGGGAGTTCTTC.

The rearrangement uses TRBV4-1 and TRBJ2-7; D is undetermined. V lost 6 bases and J 3 bases, leaving 9 bases between the germline ends. The germline V gene has CDR1 MGHRA and CDR2 YSYEKL. CDR3 length: 12 amino acids. The CDR3 loop reads CASSPGNYEQYF. CDR3 DNA sequence: TGCGCCAGCAGTCCAGGTAACTACGAGCAGTACTTC.

The chain combines TRBV5-1 with TRBJ1-2; 8 nucleotides align to TRBD1. Germline lookup yields CDR1 SGHRS and CDR2 YFSETQ. The ends lost 0 bases at V and 8 bases at J; junction bases unmatched: 6. The CDR3 covers 14 residues. The CDR3 DNA reads as TGCGCCAGCAGCTTGGCGCAGGGGGCGCGCGGCTACACCTTC. Translating gives CASSLAQGARGYTF.